This is a list of T cell receptor beta chains from one sample in a study of cytomegalovirus exposure and HLA in healthy donors. Sequenced by immunoSEQ multiplex PCR; TCRdb stores in-frame clones only, minus some. The sample includes roughly 140,000 clones, 78% of them seen just once. The material sequenced was PBMCs. Receptors were obtained from a woman between 18 and 29 years old in good health and CMV-seropositive. The CDR3 runs from the conserved cysteine through the conserved F or W. Each record gives: clone size, D gene, V gene, J gene, CDR3 protein, CDR3 DNA. D genes are given only for firm matches. Size is stated for part of the rows, as once, few or many counts, or as a class when the clone is expanded.

abundance: -; d_gene: TRBD2; v_gene: TRBV30; j_gene: TRBJ2-1; CDR3aa: CAWGAGGEVYNEQFF; CDR3nt: TGTGCCTGGGGGGCGGGGGGCGAAGTTTACAATGAGCAGTTCTTC
abundance: -; d_gene: -; v_gene: TRBV15; j_gene: TRBJ2-7; CDR3aa: CATSRDRRERTYEQYF; CDR3nt: TGTGCCACCAGCAGAGATCGGCGAGAGCGGACCTACGAGCAGTACTTC
abundance: -; d_gene: TRBD1; v_gene: TRBV2; j_gene: TRBJ1-2; CDR3aa: CASSGRGSNYGYTF; CDR3nt: TGTGCCAGCAGCGGCAGGGGGTCTAACTATGGCTACACCTTC
abundance: -; d_gene: TRBD1; v_gene: TRBV4-1; j_gene: TRBJ2-1; CDR3aa: CASSQAMDRVTPSSYNEQFF; CDR3nt: TGCGCCAGCAGCCAAGCAATGGACAGGGTTACCCCTAGCTCCTACAATGAGCAGTTCTTC
abundance: -; d_gene: TRBD1; v_gene: TRBV27; j_gene: TRBJ1-4; CDR3aa: CASSRQGAGRGEKLFF; CDR3nt: TGTGCCAGCAGTCGCCAGGGGGCTGGTCGGGGGGAAAAACTGTTTTTT
abundance: -; d_gene: TRBD1; v_gene: TRBV18; j_gene: TRBJ2-3; CDR3aa: CASSLHRGRDTQYF; CDR3nt: TGTGCCAGCTCACTCCACAGGGGCCGGGATACGCAGTATTTT
abundance: -; d_gene: -; v_gene: TRBV27; j_gene: TRBJ2-3; CDR3aa: CASSIRGPGRDTQYF; CDR3nt: TGTGCCAGCAGCATACGGGGGCCCGGGAGGGATACGCAGTATTTT
abundance: -; d_gene: -; v_gene: TRBV6-5; j_gene: TRBJ2-1; CDR3aa: CASSTRFEQFF; CDR3nt: TGTGCCAGCAGTACCCGGTTCGAGCAGTTCTTC
abundance: -; d_gene: -; v_gene: TRBV28; j_gene: TRBJ1-1; CDR3aa: CASKPGWKNEAFF; CDR3nt: TGTGCCAGCAAACCAGGGTGGAAGAATGAAGCTTTCTTT
abundance: -; d_gene: -; v_gene: TRBV13; j_gene: TRBJ1-1; CDR3aa: CASSLEGHTEAFF; CDR3nt: TGTGCCAGCAGCTTAGAGGGGCACACTGAAGCTTTCTTT
abundance: few; d_gene: -; v_gene: TRBV5-1; j_gene: TRBJ2-5; CDR3aa: CASSREILETQYF; CDR3nt: TGCGCCAGCAGTAGGGAGATACTAGAGACCCAGTACTTC
abundance: once; d_gene: -; v_gene: TRBV2; j_gene: TRBJ1-1; CDR3aa: CASRATGYHTEAFF; CDR3nt: TGTGCCAGCAGGGCAACGGGTTATCACACTGAAGCTTTCTTT
abundance: few; d_gene: -; v_gene: TRBV7-9; j_gene: TRBJ2-6; CDR3aa: CASPGRGTSGANVLTF; CDR3nt: TGTGCCAGCCCCGGTAGGGGGACCTCTGGGGCCAACGTCCTGACTTTC
abundance: -; d_gene: -; v_gene: TRBV7-2; j_gene: TRBJ1-1; CDR3aa: CTSSLLRGPWDTEAFF; CDR3nt: TGTACCAGCAGCCTGCTAAGAGGCCCATGGGACACTGAAGCTTTCTTT
abundance: -; d_gene: TRBD2; v_gene: TRBV5-4; j_gene: TRBJ2-1; CDR3aa: CASSLVLAGGLYNEQFF; CDR3nt: TGTGCCAGCAGCTTGGTGCTAGCGGGGGGGTTATACAATGAGCAGTTCTTC
abundance: -; d_gene: TRBD1; v_gene: TRBV11-2; j_gene: TRBJ2-7; CDR3aa: CASSWGQGRNEQYF; CDR3nt: TGCGCCAGCAGCTGGGGACAGGGGAGGAACGAGCAGTACTTC
abundance: -; d_gene: TRBD1; v_gene: TRBV6-1; j_gene: TRBJ2-2; CDR3aa: CASSVQGAGELFF; CDR3nt: TGTGCCAGCAGTGTACAGGGGGCCGGGGAGCTGTTTTTT
abundance: -; d_gene: -; v_gene: TRBV6-1; j_gene: TRBJ2-7; CDR3aa: CASSDGKPPYEQYF; CDR3nt: TGTGCCAGCAGTGACGGTAAACCTCCCTACGAGCAGTACTTC
abundance: -; d_gene: -; v_gene: TRBV10-2; j_gene: TRBJ1-2; CDR3aa: CASSEIGGRLGYTF; CDR3nt: TGCGCCAGCAGTGAGATCGGAGGAAGACTTGGCTACACCTTC
abundance: few; d_gene: -; v_gene: TRBV5-6; j_gene: TRBJ2-4; CDR3aa: CASSLAPGNIQYF; CDR3nt: TGTGCCAGCAGCTTGGCGCCGGGAAACATTCAGTACTTC
abundance: few; d_gene: -; v_gene: TRBV5-1; j_gene: TRBJ1-6; CDR3aa: CASSLAGTYYNSPLHF; CDR3nt: TGCGCCAGCAGCTTGGCTGGGACATACTATAATTCACCCCTCCACTTT
abundance: -; d_gene: -; v_gene: TRBV13; j_gene: TRBJ2-1; CDR3aa: CASNGAGIYNEQFF; CDR3nt: TGTGCCAGCAACGGAGCGGGTATCTACAATGAGCAGTTCTTC
abundance: -; d_gene: -; v_gene: TRBV28; j_gene: TRBJ1-5; CDR3aa: CASSLEDQPQHF; CDR3nt: TGTGCCAGCAGTTTAGAGGATCAGCCCCAGCATTTT
abundance: -; d_gene: TRBD2; v_gene: TRBV29-1; j_gene: TRBJ2-1; CDR3aa: CSVGRGALNEQFF; CDR3nt: TGCAGCGTTGGGCGGGGGGCATTGAATGAGCAGTTCTTC
abundance: once; d_gene: -; v_gene: TRBV6-6; j_gene: TRBJ1-1; CDR3aa: CASDNRAAGPGTEAFF; CDR3nt: TGTGCCAGCGACAACCGGGCGGCAGGGCCGGGCACTGAAGCTTTCTTT
abundance: few; d_gene: -; v_gene: TRBV7-2; j_gene: TRBJ1-1; CDR3aa: CASSLGPGNTEAFF; CDR3nt: TGTGCCAGCAGCTTGGGGCCAGGGAACACTGAAGCTTTCTTT
abundance: -; d_gene: TRBD1; v_gene: TRBV30; j_gene: TRBJ1-5; CDR3aa: CAWSPGTGSNQPQHF; CDR3nt: TGTGCCTGGAGTCCCGGGACAGGGAGCAATCAGCCCCAGCATTTT
abundance: -; d_gene: -; v_gene: TRBV19; j_gene: TRBJ1-2; CDR3aa: CASSIWDKDHGYTF; CDR3nt: TGTGCCAGTAGTATATGGGACAAGGATCATGGCTACACCTTC
abundance: -; d_gene: -; v_gene: TRBV6-6; j_gene: TRBJ1-6; CDR3aa: CASSLAGSPLHF; CDR3nt: TGTGCCAGCAGCCTCGCGGGGTCACCCCTCCACTTT
abundance: -; d_gene: TRBD1; v_gene: TRBV7-9; j_gene: TRBJ1-2; CDR3aa: CSSSLLGTGTRDGYTF; CDR3nt: TGTTCCAGCAGCTTACTCGGGACAGGGACCCGCGATGGCTACACCTTC
abundance: few; d_gene: -; v_gene: TRBV25-1; j_gene: TRBJ1-1; CDR3aa: CASSEFGGGNTEAFF; CDR3nt: TGTGCCAGCAGTGAATTCGGGGGGGGGAACACTGAAGCTTTCTTT
abundance: -; d_gene: -; v_gene: TRBV19; j_gene: TRBJ1-3; CDR3aa: CASSINGNTIYF; CDR3nt: TGTGCCAGTAGTATTAATGGAAACACCATATATTTT
abundance: -; d_gene: -; v_gene: TRBV19; j_gene: TRBJ1-1; CDR3aa: CASNPGHLNTEAFF; CDR3nt: TGTGCCAGTAACCCGGGACACTTGAACACTGAAGCTTTCTTT
abundance: -; d_gene: TRBD1; v_gene: TRBV9; j_gene: TRBJ1-4; CDR3aa: CASSATGYNEKLFF; CDR3nt: TGTGCCAGCAGCGCGACAGGGTATAATGAAAAACTGTTTTTT
abundance: few; d_gene: TRBD1; v_gene: TRBV5-6; j_gene: TRBJ2-1; CDR3aa: CASSLGTGAIEQFF; CDR3nt: TGTGCCAGCAGCTTAGGGACAGGGGCGATTGAGCAGTTCTTC
abundance: -; d_gene: -; v_gene: TRBV6-1; j_gene: TRBJ1-5; CDR3aa: CASSELSNQPQHF; CDR3nt: TGTGCCAGCAGCGAGCTGAGCAATCAGCCCCAGCATTTT
abundance: -; d_gene: TRBD1; v_gene: TRBV2; j_gene: TRBJ1-2; CDR3aa: CASSPRRADRGGGYTF; CDR3nt: TGTGCCAGCAGCCCCCGGAGGGCGGACAGGGGGGGTGGCTACACCTTC